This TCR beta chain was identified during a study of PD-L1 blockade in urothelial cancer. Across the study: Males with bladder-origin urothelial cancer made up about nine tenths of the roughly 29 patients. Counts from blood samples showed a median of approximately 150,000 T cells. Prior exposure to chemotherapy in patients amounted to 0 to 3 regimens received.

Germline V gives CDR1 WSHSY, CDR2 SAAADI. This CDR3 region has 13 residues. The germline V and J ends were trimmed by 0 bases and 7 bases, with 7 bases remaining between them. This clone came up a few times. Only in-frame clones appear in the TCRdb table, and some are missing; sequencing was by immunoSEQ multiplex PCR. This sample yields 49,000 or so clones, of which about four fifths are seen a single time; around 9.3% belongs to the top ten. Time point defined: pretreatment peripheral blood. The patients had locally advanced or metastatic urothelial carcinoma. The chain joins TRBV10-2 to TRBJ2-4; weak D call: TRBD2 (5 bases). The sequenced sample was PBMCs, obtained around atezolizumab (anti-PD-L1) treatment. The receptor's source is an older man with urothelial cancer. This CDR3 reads CASSESRANIQYF. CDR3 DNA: TGCGCCAGCAGTGAGTCGAGGGCTAACATTCAGTACTTC.